This TCR beta chain came from a study of regulatory T cells in long-lasting Graves disease. Study context: The definition of persistent Graves' disease was over 5 years of antithyroid drugs with positive TSH receptor antibodies.

Details on this clonotype: Its antigen is as yet unknown.

Germline CDR1 KGHDR, CDR2 SFDVKD. This CDR3 is 13 amino acids long. Trimming pared 0 bases from V and 4 bases from J, leaving 6 bases between. TCR beta libraries were built with iRepertoire HTBI primers and Arm-PCR of CDR3 regions. In the authors' methods: Across samples, 55 to 75 TRBV and some 15 TRBJ segments were found. TCRdb re-analysed the multiplex PCR reads in MiXCR, keeping a single row per CDR3 protein. The V and J calls and clone size are TCRdb's, not the authors'. The data contain roughly 500,000 distinct CDR3 sequences, roughly 20% of them singletons. Overall study results and limits: New patients shared some 980 public clonotypes, and persistent patients shared more, with approximately 2,600. Patients with persistent disease showed a bias toward TRBV28, TRBJ1-2 and TRBJ2-5.

The time point here: persistent/refractory GD, antithyroid drugs over 5 years with positive TRAb. Construction of the TCR library relied on RNA isolated from PBMCs. The chain links TRBV24-1 to TRBJ2-7; D is undetermined. The clonotype comes from a female donor with Graves disease. The sample was peripheral blood mononuclear cells (PBMCs), taken when the disease was refractory, from a patient treated with antithyroid drugs. CDR3 amino acids: CATSDLYGYEQYF. CDR3 coding DNA: TGTGCCACCAGTGATTTGTACGGGTACGAGCAGTACTTC.